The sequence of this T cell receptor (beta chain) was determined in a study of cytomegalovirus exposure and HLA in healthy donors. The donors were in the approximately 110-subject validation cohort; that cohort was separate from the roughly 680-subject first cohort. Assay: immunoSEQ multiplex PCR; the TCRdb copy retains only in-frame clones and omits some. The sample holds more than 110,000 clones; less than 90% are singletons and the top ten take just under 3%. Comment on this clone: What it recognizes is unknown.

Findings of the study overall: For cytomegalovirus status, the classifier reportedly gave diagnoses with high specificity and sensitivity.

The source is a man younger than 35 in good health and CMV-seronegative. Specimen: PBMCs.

In DNA, the CDR3 is TGCGCCAGCAGCTTGGCAGGTTCTACTCAGAACACTGAAGCTTTCTTT. Amino acids: CASSLAGSTQNTEAFF. The V call is TRBV5-1, the J call TRBJ1-1; D gene uncertain. The length of the CDR3 is 16 residues. Trimming shortened V by 0 bases and J by 1 base, and 13 bases separated the two germline ends. Germline CDR1 reads SGHRS; CDR2 reads YFSETQ.